This note documents a single T cell receptor beta chain sequence. The repertoire was sequenced with immunoSEQ multiplex PCR; TCRdb's copy has only in-frame clones and lacks some. The sample lists under 85,000 clones; around nine tenths were seen once. The V end lost 5 bases, the J end lost 5 bases, and 12 bases lay between the germline ends. CDR3 length: 13 amino acids. Germline assignment: CDR1 MNHNS and CDR2 SASEGT. This specimen belongs to a study of technical replicates of blood from a few donors. The chain carries TRBV6-1 and TRBJ2-5; possible D gene TRBD2, 5 bases. The clonotype comes from a human donor in good health. Sequencing was done on a sample of T cells isolated from PBMCs. The CDR3 spells CASSSNRGETQYF. The CDR3 DNA is TGTGCCAGCAGTAGCAACAGAGGGGAGACCCAGTACTTC.